This is a list of T cell receptor beta chains from one sample in a study of PD-1 blockade in classical Hodgkin lymphoma. The protocol was immunoSEQ multiplex PCR, while the TCRdb copy is restricted to in-frame clones and leaves out a portion. The repertoire holds 13,000 to 15,000 clones, over 65% seen once, with 24% in the top ten. The material sequenced was peripheral blood mononuclear cells (PBMCs), taken at baseline. These TCRs come from a human donor with classical Hodgkin lymphoma. CDR3s include the opening cysteine and the closing phenylalanine or tryptophan. D genes are given only for firm matches. Where a row states a size, it is once, few, many or the class of an expanded clone; other rows omit it.

d_gene	abundance	v_gene	j_gene	CDR3aa	CDR3nt
TRBD2	.	TRBV9	TRBJ2-1	CASSVSPSGENEQFF	TGTGCCAGCAGCGTAAGTCCGAGCGGGGAGAATGAGCAGTTCTTC
.	.	TRBV19	TRBJ2-7	CASSEGTYEQYF	TGTGCCAGTTCTGAAGGCACCTACGAGCAGTACTTC
.	.	TRBV19	TRBJ1-2	CASSKITGTLDYYTF	TGTGCCAGTAGCAAGATTACCGGGACTCTCGATTACTACACCTTC
.	once	TRBV28	TRBJ2-3	CASSINGATTDTQYF	TGTGCCAGCAGCATCAACGGGGCAACCACAGATACGCAGTATTTT
.	.	TRBV6-6	TRBJ2-2	CASSRGPNTGELFF	TGTGCCAGCAGCCGGGGGCCGAACACCGGGGAGCTGTTTTTT
TRBD1	.	TRBV28	TRBJ2-3	CASSLPGQDTDTQYF	TGTGCCAGCAGTCTCCCGGGACAGGACACAGATACGCAGTATTTT
.	.	TRBV29-1	TRBJ2-3	CSGGDPGIPDTQYF	TGCAGCGGGGGAGACCCGGGGATCCCAGATACGCAGTATTTT
TRBD2	.	TRBV7-9	TRBJ2-2	CASSLSALAGFANTGELFF	TGTGCCAGCAGCTTATCAGCCCTAGCGGGATTCGCGAACACCGGGGAGCTGTTTTTT
.	.	TRBV7-8	TRBJ1-5	CASSLGRGGNQPQHF	TGTGCCAGCAGCTTAGGGAGGGGGGGCAATCAGCCCCAGCATTTT
.	once	TRBV10-3	TRBJ1-2	CAISLQEGLINGYTF	TGTGCCATCAGTCTCCAGGAGGGCCTCATAAACGGCTACACCTTC
.	.	TRBV5-4	TRBJ2-3	CASSLQDTQYF	TGTGCCAGCAGCTTGCAGGATACGCAGTATTTT
.	.	TRBV5-8	TRBJ1-1	CASRAGGSTEAFF	TGTGCCAGCAGGGCTGGGGGTTCCACTGAAGCTTTCTTT